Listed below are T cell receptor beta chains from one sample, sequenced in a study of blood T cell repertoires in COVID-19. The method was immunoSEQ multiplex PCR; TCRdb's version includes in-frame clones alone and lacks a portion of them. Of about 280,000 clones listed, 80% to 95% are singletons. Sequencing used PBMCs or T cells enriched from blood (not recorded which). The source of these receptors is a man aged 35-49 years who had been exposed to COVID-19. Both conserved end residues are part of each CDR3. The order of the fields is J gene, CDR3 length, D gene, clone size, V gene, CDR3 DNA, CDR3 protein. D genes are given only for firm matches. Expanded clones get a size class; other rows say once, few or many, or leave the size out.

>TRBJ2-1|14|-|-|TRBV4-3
TGCGCCAGCAGCCAAGTCGGAGCCTACAATGAGCAGTTCTTC
CASSQVGAYNEQFF
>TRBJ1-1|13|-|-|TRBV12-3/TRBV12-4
TGTGCCAGCAGTTTACGAGGGTTCGCGGGAGCTTTCTTT
CASSLRGFAGAFF
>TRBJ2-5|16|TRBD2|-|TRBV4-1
TGCGCCAGCAGCCCGACCTCTAGCGGGGGCGTTGAGACCCAGTACTTC
CASSPTSSGGVETQYF
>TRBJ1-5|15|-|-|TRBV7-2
TGTGCCAGCAGCTTAAGGAGGGACCACAATCAGCCCCAGCATTTT
CASSLRRDHNQPQHF
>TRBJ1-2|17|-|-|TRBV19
TGTGCCAGTAGTACCCTTATCGCCTTCACAGGGAACTATGGCTACACCTTC
CASSTLIAFTGNYGYTF
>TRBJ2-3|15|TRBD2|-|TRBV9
TGTGCCAGCAGCAAACTAGCGGGAGGGGAAGATACGCAGTATTTT
CASSKLAGGEDTQYF
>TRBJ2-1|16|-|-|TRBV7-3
TGTGCCAGCAGCTTAAGCCCGACAAATTCCTACAATGAGCAGTTCTTC
CASSLSPTNSYNEQFF
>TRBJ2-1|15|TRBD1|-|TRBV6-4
TGTGCCAGCAGTGACGCAACGGGACAGTACAATGAGCAGTTCTTC
CASSDATGQYNEQFF
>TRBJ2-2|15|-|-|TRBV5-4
TGTGCCAGCAGCTTGGCGGTCGGTTCGACCGGGGAGCTGTTTTTT
CASSLAVGSTGELFF
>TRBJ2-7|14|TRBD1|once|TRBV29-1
TGCAGCGTTGTAGCCTTCAGGGGGTCCTACGAGCAGTACTTC
CSVVAFRGSYEQYF
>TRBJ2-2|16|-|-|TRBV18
TGTGCCAGCTCAGGGAGCGATTGGGGAAACACCGGGGAGCTGTTTTTT
CASSGSDWGNTGELFF
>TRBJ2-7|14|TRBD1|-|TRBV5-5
TGTGCCAGCAGCTTGCCGGGACAGGGCTACGAGCAGTACTTC
CASSLPGQGYEQYF
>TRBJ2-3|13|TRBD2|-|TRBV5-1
TGCGCCAGCACCCGACTAGCAGGGGATACGCAGTATTTT
CASTRLAGDTQYF
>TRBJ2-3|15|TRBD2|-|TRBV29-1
TGCAGCGTTGAAGGTGGTAGCGGGAGCCCAGATACGCAGTATTTT
CSVEGGSGSPDTQYF
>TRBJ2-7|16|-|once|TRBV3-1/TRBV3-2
TGTGCCAGCAGCCAAGGAGGCGGGGTAAAAACCTACGAGCAGTACTTC
CASSQGGGVKTYEQYF
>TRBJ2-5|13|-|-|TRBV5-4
TGTGTCTGGCGGGTGGGAACCAGGGAGACCCAGTACTTC
CVWRVGTRETQYF
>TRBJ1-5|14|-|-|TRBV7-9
TGTGCCAGCAGCGTTACAGGGTTGGGCGAGCCCCAGCATTTT
CASSVTGLGEPQHF
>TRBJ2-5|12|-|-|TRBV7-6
TGTGCCAGCAGCAAAGGGGGTGAGACCCAGTACTTC
CASSKGGETQYF
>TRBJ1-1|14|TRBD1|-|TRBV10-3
TGTGCCATCAGTGATGACAGGGGAGACACTGAAGCTTTCTTT
CAISDDRGDTEAFF
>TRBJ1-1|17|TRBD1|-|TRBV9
TGTGCCAGCAGCCCCCGGGACAGGGGGGTCATGAACACTGAAGCTTTCTTT
CASSPRDRGVMNTEAFF
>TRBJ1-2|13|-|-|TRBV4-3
TGCGCCAGCAGCCAAGATTGGCAGAATGGCTACACCTTC
CASSQDWQNGYTF
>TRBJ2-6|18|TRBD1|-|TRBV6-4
TGTGCCAGCAGTGGAGGACAGGGAGGCATCTCTGGGGCCAACGTCCTGACTTTC
CASSGGQGGISGANVLTF
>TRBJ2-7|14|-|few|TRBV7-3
TGTGCCAGCAGCTTAACGTACGGAGTCTCCGAGCAGTACTTC
CASSLTYGVSEQYF
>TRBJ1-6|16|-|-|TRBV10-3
TGTGCCATCAGTATGACAGAGAGCTCCTATAATTCACCCCTCCACTTT
CAISMTESSYNSPLHF
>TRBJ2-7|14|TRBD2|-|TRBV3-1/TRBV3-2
TGTGCCAGCAGCCGTAAGCGGGATTCCTACGAGCAGTACTTC
CASSRKRDSYEQYF
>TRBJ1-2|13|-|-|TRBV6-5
TGTGCCAGCAGCCAGCAGGGGTCCTATGGCTACACCTTC
CASSQQGSYGYTF
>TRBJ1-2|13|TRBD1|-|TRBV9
TGTGCCAGCAGTGGACAGGGAACCTATGGCTACACCTTC
CASSGQGTYGYTF
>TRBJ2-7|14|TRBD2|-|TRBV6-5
TGTGCCAGCAGTTACGGCGGGGGATTTTACGAGCAGTACTTC
CASSYGGGFYEQYF
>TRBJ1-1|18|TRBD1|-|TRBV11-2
TGTGCCAGCAGCTTAGAAGGGGGCGACAGGACGGATAACACTGAAGCTTTCTTT
CASSLEGGDRTDNTEAFF
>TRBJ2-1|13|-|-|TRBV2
TGTGCCAGCAGTGACGACAGGAGCAATGAGCAGTTCTTC
CASSDDRSNEQFF
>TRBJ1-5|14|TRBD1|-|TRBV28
TGTGCGATAGAGGACAGGAATAGCAATCAGCCCCAGCATTTT
CAIEDRNSNQPQHF
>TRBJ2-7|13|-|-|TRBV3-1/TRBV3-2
TGTGCCAGCGCTCTAGGGGGCTCCTACGAGCAGTACTTC
CASALGGSYEQYF
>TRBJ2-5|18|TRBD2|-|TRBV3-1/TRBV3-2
TGTGCCAGCAGCCACAAACATCGCGGGAGGAGGTACCAAGAGACCCAGTACTTC
CASSHKHRGRRYQETQYF
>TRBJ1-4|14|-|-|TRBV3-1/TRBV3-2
TGTGCCAGCAGGCCAGCGGGCAGTGATGAAAAACTGTTTTTT
CASRPAGSDEKLFF
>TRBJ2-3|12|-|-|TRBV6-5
TGTGCCAGCAGGGGGCAGACAGATACGCAGTATTTT
CASRGQTDTQYF
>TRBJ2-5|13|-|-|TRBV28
TGTGCCAGCAGTTTAGTTGACTTGGAGACCCAGTACTTC
CASSLVDLETQYF
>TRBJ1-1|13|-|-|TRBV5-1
TGCGCCAGCAGCTGGGGCGTTGGCACTGAAGCTTTCTTT
CASSWGVGTEAFF
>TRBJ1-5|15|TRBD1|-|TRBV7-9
TGTGCCAGCAGCCGGACAGGAGGAAGCAATCAGCCCCAGCATTTT
CASSRTGGSNQPQHF
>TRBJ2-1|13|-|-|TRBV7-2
TGTGCCAGCGGTGGGCCGGAATACAATGAGCAGTTCTTC
CASGGPEYNEQFF
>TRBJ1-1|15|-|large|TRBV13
TGTGCCAGCAGCCCGTCGGGACACGCGAACACTGAAGCTTTCTTT
CASSPSGHANTEAFF
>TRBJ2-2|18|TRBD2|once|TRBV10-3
TGTGCCATCAGCCAGGGGGGACTAGCGCCCACAAACACCGGGGAGCTGTTTTTT
CAISQGGLAPTNTGELFF
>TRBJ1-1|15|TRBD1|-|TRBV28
TGTGCCAGCAGTACCGGGACAGGGGGAACGTCTGAAGCTTTCTTT
CASSTGTGGTSEAFF
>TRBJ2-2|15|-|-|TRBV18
TGTGCCAGCTCACTACAGGGCATGAACACCGGGGAGCTGTTTTTT
CASSLQGMNTGELFF
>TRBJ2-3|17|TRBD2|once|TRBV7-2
TGTGCCAGCAGCTTAAGCGGGACTCCCGAAAGTACAGATACGCAGTATTTT
CASSLSGTPESTDTQYF
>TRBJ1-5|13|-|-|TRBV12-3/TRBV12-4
TGTGCCAGCAGCCCCGACAGAAATCAGCCCCAGCATTTT
CASSPDRNQPQHF
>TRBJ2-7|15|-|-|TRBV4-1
TGCGCCAGCAGCCAAGTACAGACTAGTAAGGACGAGCAGTACTTC
CASSQVQTSKDEQYF
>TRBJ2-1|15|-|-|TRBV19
TGTGCCAGTAGTATACAGGGCGACTCCTACAATGAGCAGTTCTTC
CASSIQGDSYNEQFF
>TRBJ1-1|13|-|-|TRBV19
TGTGCCAGTAAAGGCAGCAGGCCCACTGAAGCTTTCTTT
CASKGSRPTEAFF
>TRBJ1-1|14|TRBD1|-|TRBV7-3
TGTGCCAGCAGCTTGGGACAGGGTAACACTGAAGCTTTCTTT
CASSLGQGNTEAFF
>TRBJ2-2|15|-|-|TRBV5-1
TGCGCCAGCAGCTTGACCGGGAGAGGAGCCGGGGAGCTGTTTTTT
CASSLTGRGAGELFF
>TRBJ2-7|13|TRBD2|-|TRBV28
TGTGCCAGCACCACGGGAGGCTCCTACGAGCAGTACTTC
CASTTGGSYEQYF